This T cell receptor beta chain was found in a study of shared clonotypes between healthy human individuals. Study-level points and caveats: Approximately 5% was the fraction of naive CD4 clonotypes found shared across several donors. Genetic and exposure-history diversity was limited by the few donors.

About this clone: What it binds is unknown. This CDR3 is also generated by other DNA sequences in the sample.

Clones were sequenced by immunoSEQ multiplex PCR, and TCRdb holds only the in-frame ones, with some missing. The sample comprises approximately 2.5 million clones, approximately 93% of which are singletons, and roughly 0.39% rests with the top ten. This CDR3 has 14 residues. V trimming: 0 bases; J trimming: 6 bases; junction bases outside the gene matches: 3. Germline V gene data show CDR1 as SGHTA and CDR2 as FQGTGA. The clonotype was recovered from a man in his late teens or twenties in good health. Some clones in this sample may be carry-over from other donors' samples. The gene calls are TRBV7-3 and TRBJ1-2, with 8 bases identical to TRBD1. The sequencing sample was made of naive CD4+ T cells from PBMCs. The subset: CD45RA+ positively selected. CDR3 protein: CASSLTGQGDGYTF. For the CDR3, the DNA is TGTGCCAGCAGCTTAACCGGACAGGGAGATGGCTACACCTTC. Together with reference TRBV7-3 and TRBJ1-2, the CDR3 gives the full variable domain: GAGVSQTPSNKVTEKGKYVELRCDPISGHTALYWYRQSLGQGPEFLIYFQGTGAADDSGLPNDRFFAVRPEGSVSTLKIQRTERGDSAVYLCASSLTGQGDGYTFGSGTRLTVV.